This is a list of T cell receptor beta chains from one sample in a study of blood T cell repertoires in COVID-19. Data came from immunoSEQ multiplex PCR; TCRdb stores just in-frame clones and leaves some out. This sample yields roughly 230,000 clones, of which roughly four fifths are seen a single time; about 4.4% belongs to the top ten. Sequencing was carried out using peripheral blood. These receptors were taken from a man aged 50-60 years with active or convalescent COVID-19. CDR3s include the opening cysteine and the closing phenylalanine or tryptophan. A D gene is named only where the DNA matches it firmly. Size values are once, few and many counts, or a class for expanded clones, and some rows have none.

v_gene	d_gene	abundance	j_gene	CDR3nt	CDR3aa
TRBV3-1/TRBV3-2	TRBD1	NA	TRBJ2-7	TGTGCCAGCAGCCAAGTGGACAGGGGGATCGACGAGCAGTACTTC	CASSQVDRGIDEQYF
TRBV21-1	NA	once	TRBJ1-4	TGTGCCAGCAGCAAAGAGGAGGGACAGGCCTTTCCTACAACTAATGAAAAACTGTTTTTT	CASSKEEGQAFPTTNEKLFF
TRBV7-6	NA	NA	TRBJ1-6	TGTGCCAGCAGCTTAGGAGGGTTAGGGTCACCCCTCCACTTT	CASSLGGLGSPLHF
TRBV5-6	NA	NA	TRBJ2-7	TGTGCCAGCAGCCGTACCGGGATCTCTCGGGAGCAGTACTTC	CASSRTGISREQYF
TRBV30	NA	NA	TRBJ1-2	TGTGCCTGGAGTCAAACCGACTACCTCTATGGCTACACCTTC	CAWSQTDYLYGYTF
TRBV6-4	NA	NA	TRBJ2-7	TGTGCCAGCAGTGGATCTTCCGGGACAATCTCCTACGAGCAGTACTTC	CASSGSSGTISYEQYF
TRBV5-1	TRBD1	NA	TRBJ1-6	TGCGCCAGCAGCTTGGAAAACAGGGGAAATTCACCCCTCCACTTT	CASSLENRGNSPLHF
TRBV19	NA	NA	TRBJ1-3	TGTGCCAGCAGACAGGCTTACTCTGGAAACACCATATATTTT	CASRQAYSGNTIYF
TRBV14	NA	many	TRBJ1-1	TGTGCCAGCAGCCGCGGCTTTGTTGCTTTCTTT	CASSRGFVAFF
TRBV5-4	NA	once	TRBJ1-1	TGTGCCAGCAGCTTCGGAAGCGTACGGGGGACTGAAGCTTTCTTT	CASSFGSVRGTEAFF